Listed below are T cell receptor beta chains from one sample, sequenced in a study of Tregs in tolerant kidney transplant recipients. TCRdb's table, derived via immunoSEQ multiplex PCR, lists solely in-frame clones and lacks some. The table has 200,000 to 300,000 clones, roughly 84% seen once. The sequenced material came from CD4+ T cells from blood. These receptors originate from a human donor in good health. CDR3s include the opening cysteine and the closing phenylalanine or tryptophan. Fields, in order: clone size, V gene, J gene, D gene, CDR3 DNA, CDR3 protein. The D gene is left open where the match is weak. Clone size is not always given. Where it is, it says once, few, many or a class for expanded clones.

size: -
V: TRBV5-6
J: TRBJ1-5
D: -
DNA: TGTGCCAGCAGCTCCGTAAGGGAGGGCAATCAGCCCCAGCATTTT
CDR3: CASSSVREGNQPQHF

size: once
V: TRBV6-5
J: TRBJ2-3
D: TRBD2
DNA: TGTGCCAGCAGCCGGACTAGCGGGGCCGAAGATACGCAGTATTTT
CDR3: CASSRTSGAEDTQYF

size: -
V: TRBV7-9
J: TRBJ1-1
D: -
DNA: TGTGCCAGCAGCATAAAACAGGGTTCCACTGAAGCTTTCTTT
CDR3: CASSIKQGSTEAFF

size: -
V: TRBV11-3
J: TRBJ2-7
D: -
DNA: TGTGCCAGCAGCTTAGAAAGAGGGAACGAGCAGTACTTC
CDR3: CASSLERGNEQYF

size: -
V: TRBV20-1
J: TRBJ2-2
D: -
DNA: TGCAGTGCTCCGGCTCCCGGGGAGCTGTTTTTT
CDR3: CSAPAPGELFF

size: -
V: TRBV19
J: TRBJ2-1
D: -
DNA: TGTGCCAGTAGTGTTGGACAGAGCCCTTTGTATGAGCAGTTCTTC
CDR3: CASSVGQSPLYEQFF

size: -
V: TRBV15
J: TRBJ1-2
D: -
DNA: TGTGCCACCAGCAGAGTGTGGGGAGGGGGGAGGAGTAACTATGGCTACACCTTC
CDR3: CATSRVWGGGRSNYGYTF

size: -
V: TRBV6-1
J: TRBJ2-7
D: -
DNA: TGTGCCAGCAACCGGGACGGCGTCGGGGCTTACGAGCAGTACTTC
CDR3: CASNRDGVGAYEQYF

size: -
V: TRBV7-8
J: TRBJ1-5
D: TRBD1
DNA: TGTGCCAGCAGCCCGCAGGGGGCTTTAAGCAATCAGCCCCAGCATTTT
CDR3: CASSPQGALSNQPQHF

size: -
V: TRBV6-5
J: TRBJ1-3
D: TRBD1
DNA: TGTGCCAGCAGGTCACAGGGGGCTGCTGGAAACACCATATATTTT
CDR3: CASRSQGAAGNTIYF

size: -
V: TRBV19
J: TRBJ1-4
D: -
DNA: TGTGCCAGTAGTATTGACCTAGGAGCTAATGAAAAACTGTTTTTT
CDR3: CASSIDLGANEKLFF

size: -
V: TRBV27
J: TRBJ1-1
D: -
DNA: TGTGCCAGCAGGAGTAACATACAGGGTATTGATTCCCAGGCTTTCTTT
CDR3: CASRSNIQGIDSQAFF

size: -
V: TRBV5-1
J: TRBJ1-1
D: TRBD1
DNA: TGCGCCAGCAGCTTGCGGGGACAGGAATCGAGCACTGAAGCTTTCTTT
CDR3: CASSLRGQESSTEAFF

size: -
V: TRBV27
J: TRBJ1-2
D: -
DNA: TGTGCCAGCAGTCCAAGACAGCTTAACTATGGCTACACCTTC
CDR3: CASSPRQLNYGYTF

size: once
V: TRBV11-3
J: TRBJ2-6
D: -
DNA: TGTGCCAGCAGCTCGGGGCCCGGGGCCAACGTCCTGACTTTC
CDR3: CASSSGPGANVLTF

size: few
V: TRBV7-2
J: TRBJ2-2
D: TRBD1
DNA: TGTGCCAGCAGCTTATACAGGGGAGCCGGGGAGCTGTTTTTT
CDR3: CASSLYRGAGELFF

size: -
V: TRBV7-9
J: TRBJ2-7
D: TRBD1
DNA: TGTGCCAGCAGCTTAGGAGGCAGGGGGGACAGGCGCCCCTACGAGCAGTACTTC
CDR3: CASSLGGRGDRRPYEQYF